The source of this TCR beta chain is a study of cytomegalovirus exposure and HLA in healthy donors. Germline lookup yields CDR1 SNHLY and CDR2 FYNNEI. V was trimmed by 1 base and J by 8 bases, leaving 11 bases between them. The CDR3 extends over 13 amino acids. Notes on the study in general: The classifier reportedly diagnosed cytomegalovirus status with high sensitivity and specificity. Links to common viral pathogens appeared, in a later analysis, for several of the most significant clusters. As a later analysis showed, a missense DCLRE1C variant was linked to trimming of TCR beta V- and J-genes.

Concerning this clone itself: Antigen: not known.

A multiplex PCR was run with 60 Vbeta primers and 13 Jbeta primers. Original handling: Later, an analysis found 75 million to 90 million unique TCR beta chains, and about 10 million of these were shared. Produced via immunoSEQ multiplex PCR; TCRdb's table is partial and in-frame only. V and J calls and clone size are as listed in that table; D and trimming were resolved from the DNA. This sample yields 60,000 to 80,000 clones, of which 70% to 80% are seen a single time; approximately 2.9% belongs to the top ten. The V gene is TRBV2, the J gene TRBJ1-2; D is unresolved. The receptor's source is a girl between 10 and 17 years old in good health and CMV-seropositive. The sample comprised PBMCs. The CDR3 DNA is TGTGCCAGCAGTGAAGGCGTGCCATCAGGCTACACCTTC. Amino acid sequence: CASSEGVPSGYTF.